Listed below are T cell receptor beta chains from one sample, sequenced in a study of T cell changes during pregnancy in multiple sclerosis. Data came from immunoSEQ multiplex PCR; TCRdb stores just in-frame clones and leaves some out. The data contain about 53,000 clones, 80% to 95% of them singletons. The specimen comprised CD4+ T cells from peripheral blood mononuclear cells, sampled in the third trimester of pregnancy. These receptors were obtained from a female donor with multiple sclerosis, enrolled in a pregnancy study. The CDR3 runs from the conserved cysteine through the conserved F or W. Fields, in order: CDR3 length, V gene, J gene, CDR3 protein.

length: 17
V: TRBV10-1
J: TRBJ1-5
CDR3: CASTPGTGSCCNQPQHF

length: 15
V: TRBV21-1
J: TRBJ2-1
CDR3: CASSKRGGGYNEQFF

length: 15
V: TRBV12-5
J: TRBJ1-1
CDR3: CASGRNRGMNTEAFF

length: 13
V: TRBV6-5
J: TRBJ2-1
CDR3: CASSYVRGNEQFF

length: 16
V: TRBV4-1
J: TRBJ1-2
CDR3: CASSQVLGTGDYGYTF

length: 13
V: TRBV7-9
J: TRBJ2-6
CDR3: CASSSSGANVLTF

length: 14
V: TRBV27
J: TRBJ1-5
CDR3: CASKRTGTHQPQHF

length: 14
V: TRBV5-1
J: TRBJ2-5
CDR3: CASSLGDLQETQYF

length: 17
V: TRBV5-6
J: TRBJ2-7
CDR3: CASSLAGPLLAGGEQYF

length: 13
V: TRBV30
J: TRBJ2-1
CDR3: CAWKGLAPNEQFF

length: 14
V: TRBV6-6
J: TRBJ1-2
CDR3: CASGKEQPLVGYTF

length: 13
V: TRBV11-2
J: TRBJ2-5
CDR3: CASSWASEETQYF

length: 12
V: TRBV25-1
J: TRBJ2-1
CDR3: CASREITNEQFF

length: 15
V: TRBV18
J: TRBJ1-4
CDR3: CASSPRFETNEKLFF

length: 14
V: TRBV2
J: TRBJ1-1
CDR3: CASSRDGRNTEAFF

length: 12
V: TRBV10-2
J: TRBJ1-5
CDR3: CATKTSDQPQHF

length: 14
V: TRBV7-6
J: TRBJ1-4
CDR3: CASSQTGVGEKLFF

length: 15
V: TRBV13
J: TRBJ1-2
CDR3: CASSPWTGLSRGYTF

length: 15
V: TRBV7-6
J: TRBJ1-2
CDR3: CASSAIDRNPGGYTF

length: 13
V: TRBV7-3
J: TRBJ2-2
CDR3: CASSVTGDRELFF

length: 19
V: TRBV4-2
J: TRBJ2-5
CDR3: CASSQGRSGTSGAQETQYF

length: 14
V: TRBV6-1
J: TRBJ2-7
CDR3: CASNLIDTSYEQYF

length: 15
V: TRBV6-6
J: TRBJ2-1
CDR3: CASSYADRDYNEQFF

length: 13
V: TRBV4-2
J: TRBJ2-1
CDR3: CASSQGQYNEQFF

length: 12
V: TRBV13
J: TRBJ2-5
CDR3: CASSPDRGTQYF

length: 12
V: TRBV9
J: TRBJ2-2
CDR3: CASSVAGGELFF

length: 15
V: TRBV6-5
J: TRBJ1-5
CDR3: CASSYHRDRSQPQHF

length: 13
V: TRBV7-8
J: TRBJ2-5
CDR3: CASSSRQGLTQYF

length: 17
V: TRBV5-1
J: TRBJ1-3
CDR3: CASSLGRGLISGNTIYF

length: 12
V: TRBV2
J: TRBJ1-5
CDR3: CASNRGNQPQHF

length: 13
V: TRBV7-8
J: TRBJ1-2
CDR3: CASSPRTGGGYTF

length: 16
V: TRBV15
J: TRBJ2-6
CDR3: CATRDTTSGGANVLTF

length: 14
V: TRBV19
J: TRBJ2-3
CDR3: CASSIVFSTDTQYF

length: 17
V: TRBV4-1
J: TRBJ2-1
CDR3: CASRSIDRGGSYNEQFF

length: 11
V: TRBV6-1
J: TRBJ1-2
CDR3: CATRGFIGYTF

length: 16
V: TRBV11-2
J: TRBJ2-3
CDR3: CASSLAGGMSTDTQYF

length: 17
V: TRBV5-4
J: TRBJ1-3
CDR3: CASSFTQGQGSGNTIYF

length: 15
V: TRBV18
J: TRBJ1-2
CDR3: CASSPGQALNYGYTF

length: 11
V: TRBV19
J: TRBJ2-4
CDR3: CASSLSRGIYF

length: 15
V: TRBV11-2
J: TRBJ2-7
CDR3: CASSPLRGKGYEQYF

length: 14
V: TRBV9
J: TRBJ1-3
CDR3: CASSPGTGGNTIYF

length: 17
V: TRBV5-1
J: TRBJ2-2
CDR3: CASSKAGRSSNTGELFF

length: 15
V: TRBV7-8
J: TRBJ2-7
CDR3: CASSSLAGTYYEQYF

length: 17
V: TRBV5-1
J: TRBJ2-7
CDR3: CASSLGIRTGQFYEQYF

length: 16
V: TRBV6-6
J: TRBJ2-3
CDR3: CASRPNDLPGTDTQYF